The 21 T cell receptor beta chains below were found in one sample sequenced in a study of post-analysis software for immune sequencing data. Study-level points and caveats: Five or six TRBV segments, TRBV5-6, TRBV5-1 and TRBV20-1 among them, were found more frequent in patients than controls.

Their antigens are not known. The authors incorporated unique molecular identifiers into the TCR beta cDNA libraries. Using its own MiXCR run on the PCR reads, TCRdb lists one record per CDR3 protein. The sample lists 600,000 to 750,000 distinct CDR3 sequences, around 60% seen once, with roughly 12% in the top ten. Sample: blood. The receptors here all came from a girl aged 2-15 years with multiple sclerosis.

The DNA for the CDR3 is TGTGCCAGCAGCGACGAACCAGATAAAGAGACCCAGTACTTC. This translates into CASSDEPDKETQYF. This chain joins TRBV6-6 and TRBJ2-5, with no clear D. The ends were cut back, 6 bases at V and 3 bases at J, with 14 bases in the middle. The CDR3 totals 14 residues. CDR1 MNHNY and CDR2 SVGAGI come from the germline V gene (reference sequence).

The chain has TRBV20-1 and TRBJ2-5; possibly TRBD2 for D (5 bases). Germline CDR1 and CDR2: DFQATT and SNEGSKA (reference sequence). V was cut by 3 bases and J by 9 bases, with 17 bases left in between. This CDR3 region has 13 residues. Written as DNA, the CDR3 is TGCAGTGCTAGCCCGGACCTCTTCGGGGCCCAGTACTTC. Amino acids: CSASPDLFGAQYF.

The rearrangement links TRBV12-3 or TRBV12-4 to TRBJ1-2; weak D call: TRBD1 (5 bases). Deletions cut 5 bases from V and 1 base from J, with 11 bases between. The CDR3 is 14 amino acids. The CDR3, as DNA: TGTGCCAGCAGTGTAGAGGGGCTTAACTATGGCTACACCTTC. This translates into CASSVEGLNYGYTF.

This chain links TRBV4-1 with TRBJ1-4; tentative D call: TRBD1 (6 bases). The CDR3 runs to 16 residues. The germline V gene encodes CDR1 MGHRA and CDR2 YSYEKL. V was pared by 0 bases and J by 7 bases, with 15 bases between. Here the CDR3 reads CASSQDRAGDIEKLFF. DNA of the CDR3: TGCGCCAGCAGCCAAGATAGAGCAGGGGACATTGAAAAACTGTTTTTT.

The chain links TRBV20-1 to TRBJ2-1, with no clear D. This CDR3 has 13 residues. Germline loops: CDR1 DFQATT, CDR2 SNEGSKA (reference sequence). Trimming stripped 5 bases from V and 3 bases from J, with 11 bases between. The CDR3 region is CSADATVYNEQFF. The CDR3 nucleotides are TGCAGTGCTGACGCGACGGTCTACAATGAGCAGTTCTTC.

The V gene is TRBV3-1, the J gene TRBJ2-7, with 7 bases matching TRBD1. CDR3 length equals 13 residues. J lost 6 bases, V lost 4 bases, and 6 bases had no gene match. Germline assignment: CDR1 LGHDT and CDR2 YNNKEL (reference sequence). CDR3 loop: CASSPRQGGEQYF. The CDR3 DNA reads TGTGCCAGCAGCCCTCGACAGGGCGGCGAGCAGTACTTC.

The genes are TRBV2 and TRBJ2-1; D remains unclear. The CDR3 totals 11 residues. V was clipped by 6 bases and J by 9 bases, with 9 bases between them. CDR1 and CDR2 from the germline V gene are SNHLY and FYNNEI. CDR3: CASSGRPEQFF. CDR3 bases: TGTGCCAGCAGCGGTCGACCTGAGCAGTTCTTC.

The gene calls are TRBV7-3 and TRBJ2-5; D not resolved. The J call may be incorrect, as the DNA end agrees better with TRBJ2-7. This CDR3 contains 14 residues. Germline loops: CDR1 SGHTA, CDR2 FQGTGA. CDR3 sequence reads: CASSLTSLAYEQYF. In DNA form, the CDR3 reads TGTGCCAGCAGCTTAACTAGCCTAGCCTACGAGCAGTACTTC.

V is TRBV29-1 and J is TRBJ2-5; D may match TRBD1 or TRBD2 (7 bases each). From germline, CDR1 is SQVTM and CDR2 ANQGSEA. The CDR3 is 14 amino acids. Trimming took 2 bases from V and 4 from J, leaving 14 bases between them. For the CDR3, the DNA is TGCAGCGTTGAACCCAGGGGGGGAGGAGAGACCCAGTACTTC. Encoded protein: CSVEPRGGGETQYF.

This clonotype has a handful of counts. The chain couples TRBV5-6 to TRBJ1-4; D unresolved. The germline V and J ends were trimmed by 1 base and 0 bases, with 13 bases remaining between them. The CDR3 contains 17 residues. Germline loops: CDR1 SGHDT, CDR2 YYEEEE. CDR3: CASSLSAQYATNEKLFF. CDR3 nucleotide sequence: TGTGCCAGCAGCTTGAGCGCCCAGTATGCAACTAATGAAAAACTGTTTTTT.

V gene TRBV29-1 combines with J gene TRBJ2-1; 9 bases are shared with TRBD1. J was trimmed by 4 bases and V by 5 bases; bases with no gene match: 9. CDR1 is SQVTM, CDR2 ANQGSEA, per germline. There are 15 residues in the CDR3. CDR3 sequence: CSVPLGTGIYNEQFF. In DNA, the CDR3 is TGCAGCGTTCCCTTAGGGACAGGGATTTACAATGAGCAGTTCTTC.

The chain joins TRBV29-1 to TRBJ2-1; maybe TRBD2 (5 bases). V lost 5 bases and J lost 4, with 9 bases in between. The CDR3 extends over 12 amino acids. Germline V CDR1 and CDR2: SQVTM, ANQGSEA. CDR3 region: CSVPRGYNEQFF. The CDR3 DNA reads TGCAGCGTTCCACGGGGTTACAATGAGCAGTTCTTC.

The chain couples TRBV6-1 to TRBJ2-3; TRBD2 matches at 9 bases. CDR1 and CDR2 (germline): MNHNS, SASEGT. V gave up 3 bases and J gave up 5 bases; unmatched junction bases: 6. The CDR3 spans 15 residues. The CDR3 loop reads CASSDEGLAGDTQYF. The CDR3 DNA reads TGTGCCAGCAGTGATGAGGGACTAGCAGGAGATACGCAGTATTTT.

J is TRBJ2-1 and V is TRBV20-1; D remains ambiguous. The CDR3 loop spans 14 amino acids. CDR1 and CDR2 from the germline V gene are DFQATT and SNEGSKA (reference sequence). V gave up 0 bases and J gave up 10 bases, with 16 bases separating them. The CDR3 nucleotides read TGCAGTGCTAGAGAAAGGCTCCGGGCACGGGAGCAGTTCTTC. It yields the protein CSARERLRAREQFF.

The CDR3 DNA follows: TGTGCCAGCAGTTACTCGAATCTACAGGCCCCCTACGAGCAGTACTTC. Amino acid sequence: CASSYSNLQAPYEQYF. The J gene is TRBJ2-7, the V gene TRBV6-5; a possible D gene is TRBD1 (5 bases). CDR3 length equals 16 residues. V was pared by 0 bases and J by 2 bases, with 14 bases between. Germline CDR1 and CDR2: MNHEY and SVGAGI.

The chain recombines TRBV7-9 with TRBJ2-6; D is unresolved. Germline V gene sequence: CDR1 SEHNR, CDR2 FQNEAQ (reference sequence). The length of the CDR3 is 15 residues. V dropped 5 bases and J dropped 1 base, with 9 bases sitting between them. CDR3 sequence (DNA): TGTGCCAGCAGCGCTTCTAGATCTGGGGCCAACGTCCTGACTTTC. Amino acid sequence: CASSASRSGANVLTF.

The rearrangement joins TRBV12-3 or TRBV12-4 to TRBJ2-3, with TRBD2 matching over 7 bases. Trimming took 4 bases from V and 1 from J; bases not matched to a gene: 5. CDR3 length: 15 amino acids. CDR3 DNA: TGTGCCAGCAGTTACGCTAGCGGTGGCACAGATACGCAGTATTTT. Translation gives CASSYASGGTDTQYF.

The chain links TRBV24-1 to TRBJ1-5; D unclear. The length of the CDR3 is 12 residues. Germline V gives CDR1 KGHDR, CDR2 SFDVKD. Trimming stripped 9 bases from V and 7 bases from J, with 12 bases between. The CDR3 region is CATEEEGQPQHF. DNA for the CDR3: TGTGCCACCGAGGAGGAGGGCCAGCCCCAGCATTTT.

This chain links TRBV20-1 with TRBJ1-2, with D possibly being TRBD1 (5 bases). This CDR3 spans 16 amino acids. Deletions cut 0 bases from V and 2 bases from J, with 16 bases between. CDR1 DFQATT and CDR2 SNEGSKA come from the germline V gene (reference sequence). CDR3 DNA sequence: TGCAGTGCTAGAGATACCGGGCAGGGAGAAAACTATGGCTACACCTTC. Amino acid sequence: CSARDTGQGENYGYTF.

A note on this clonotype: The junction shows a germline mismatch at one end, possibly a read error. The V call is TRBV20-1, the J call TRBJ2-3; D remains unclear. The germline V gene encodes CDR1 DFQATT and CDR2 SNEGSKA (reference sequence). The CDR3 totals 12 residues. CDR3 nucleotide sequence: TGCAGTGAATCCACTTACACAGATGCGCAGTATTTT. Its protein is CSESTYTDAQYF.

The sample holds one count of this clonotype. The chain joins TRBV6-1 to TRBJ2-3; D perhaps matches TRBD1 (6 bases). CDR3 length: 14 residues. Trimming left V 1 base short and J 2 bases short, with 7 bases between. The germline V gene encodes CDR1 MNHNS and CDR2 SASEGT. The CDR3: CASSEGTATDTQYF. CDR3 DNA: TGTGCCAGCAGTGAAGGGACAGCCACAGATACGCAGTATTTT.